This paragraph reports one TCR beta chain. Its antigen is unidentified. This specimen comes from a study of cytomegalovirus exposure and HLA in healthy donors. Per the germline V gene, CDR1 is SGHVS and CDR2 is FQNEAQ. Trimming removed 0 bases at V and 4 bases at J, with 7 bases between. This CDR3 contains 14 residues. The PCR used 60 Vbeta and 13 Jbeta primers. Assay used: immunoSEQ multiplex PCR; TCRdb lists only in-frame clones, some missing. The sample records 150,000 to 200,000 clones, roughly four fifths being singletons. Study results and limitations: There were reportedly fewer N-insertions in an Asian-associated ancestry cluster than the roughly 670-donor mean, in a later analysis. The classifier was said to identify cytomegalovirus status with high specificity and sensitivity. For most TCR beta V segments, an earlier analysis put the productive rate at about 90% or about 30% of the time.

This sequence joins TRBV7-8 and TRBJ2-1; D remains unclear. This TCR derives from a middle-aged woman in good health and CMV-seronegative. The sequenced material came from PBMCs. CDR3 residues: CASSLALPYNEQFF. In DNA, the CDR3 is TGTGCCAGCAGCTTAGCACTGCCATACAATGAGCAGTTCTTC.